The 16 T cell receptor beta chains in this list originate from one sample, sequenced in a study of glioma-infiltrating T cells. TCR alpha and beta CDR3 regions were amplified from RNA using iRepertoire nested multiplex PCR. TCRdb reanalysed the multiplex PCR reads using MiXCR and keeps one entry per CDR3 protein. This table holds 650 to 950 distinct CDR3 sequences, about 17% found once. Sequenced material: glioma tissue, nonneoplastic brain tissue, or PBMCs (not recorded which). These receptors all stem from a human donor with low-grade glioma or glioblastoma, undergoing nonglioma brain surgery, or in good health (not recorded which).

In this sample, this clonotype is medium-sized. The chain has TRBV4-2 and TRBJ2-3; TRBD2 aligns across 11 bases. Trimming cost V 4 bases and J 3 bases; bases outside gene matches: 6. CDR3 length equals 16 residues. In germline, CDR1 is LGHNA, CDR2 YNFKEQ. Written as DNA, the CDR3 is TGTGCCAGCAGCCCCGATAGCGGGAGGGGAACAGATACGCAGTATTTT. Protein product: CASSPDSGRGTDTQYF.

By frequency in the sample, this clonotype is large. The chain couples TRBV7-2 to TRBJ1-1; possible D gene TRBD1, 5 bases. Trimming left V 5 bases short and J 5 bases short, with 12 bases between. The CDR3 spans 13 residues. Germline V gene data show CDR1 as SGHTA and CDR2 as FQGNSA. The CDR3 is CASSELYRTEAFF. In nucleotides, the CDR3 is TGTGCCAGCAGCGAACTCTACAGGACTGAAGCTTTCTTT.

The chain has TRBV15 and TRBJ2-1; 11 nucleotides line up with TRBD2. This CDR3 contains 15 residues. The germline gives CDR1 LNHNV, CDR2 YYDKDF (reference sequence). The ends lost 4 bases at V and 4 bases at J; junction bases unmatched: 3. The CDR3 DNA reads as TGTGCCACCAGCACTAGGACTAGCGGGTACAATGAGCAGTTCTTC. This sequence encodes CATSTRTSGYNEQFF.

Judged by abundance, this clonotype is medium-sized. The rearrangement uses TRBV24-1 and TRBJ2-3; D is perhaps TRBD1 (6 bases). Germline CDR1 reads KGHDR; CDR2 reads SFDVKD. The CDR3 extends over 14 amino acids. V shed 0 bases and J shed 4 bases, with 7 bases lying between them. The CDR3 here is CATSDLYRADTQYF. The CDR3 coding sequence is TGTGCCACCAGTGATTTGTACAGGGCAGATACGCAGTATTTT.

The chain couples TRBV15 to TRBJ1-5, with 8 bases identical to TRBD1. V shed 6 bases, J shed 4 bases, and the junction held 2 bases outside the gene matches. CDR3 length: 13 amino acids. Per the germline V gene, CDR1 is LNHNV and CDR2 is YYDKDF (reference sequence). The DNA of the CDR3 is TGTGCCACCAGAGACAGGGGAAATCAGCCCCAGCATTTT. This gives the protein CATRDRGNQPQHF. The full variable domain, with the rest looked up from reference TRBV15 and TRBJ1-5, is DAMVIQNPRYQVTQFGKPVTLSCSQTLNHNVMYWYQQKSSQAPKLLFHYYDKDFNNEADTPDNFQSRRPNTSFCFLDIRSPGLGDTAMYLCATRDRGNQPQHFGDGTRLSIL.

This clonotype qualifies as medium-sized. The V gene is TRBV12-3 or TRBV12-4, the J gene TRBJ1-4; 9 nucleotides align to TRBD1. This CDR3 contains 14 residues. Unmatched junction bases numbered 6, after V lost 6 bases and J lost 7 bases. CDR3 nucleotides: TGTGCCAGCAGACCCGGGACAGGGAGTGAAAAACTGTTTTTT. Its protein product is CASRPGTGSEKLFF.

This clonotype rates as large. The CDR3 here is CSARDLGGANEKLFF. The CDR3 nucleotides read TGCAGTGCTAGAGATCTGGGAGGGGCTAATGAAAAACTGTTTTTT. The J gene is TRBJ1-4, the V gene TRBV20-1; D may be TRBD1 (5 bases). CDR3 length: 15 amino acids. Trimming took off 0 bases at V and 3 bases at J, with 11 bases between the two ends. Germline V gene data show CDR1 as DFQATT and CDR2 as SNEGSKA (reference sequence).

J is TRBJ2-7 and V is TRBV27; D gene unclear. This CDR3 region has 14 residues. V lost 4 bases and J lost 0, with 10 bases in between. The germline gives CDR1 MNHEY, CDR2 SMNVEV (reference sequence). The CDR3 loop reads CASSYTESSYEQYF. The CDR3 nucleotides are TGTGCCAGCAGTTATACAGAAAGCTCCTACGAGCAGTACTTC.

Sample share makes this clonotype large. The rearrangement links TRBV7-2 to TRBJ1-5, with 7 positions matching TRBD1. With V trimmed by 5 bases and J by 8 bases, 12 bases remained unmatched. Germline V lookup: CDR1 SGHTA, CDR2 FQGNSA. The CDR3 runs to 15 residues. The CDR3 nucleotides are TGTGCCAGCAGCCCGAGGGGGCAGGGGAGTGAGCCCCAGCATTTT. Its protein product is CASSPRGQGSEPQHF.

V and J are TRBV20-1 and TRBJ1-1; D ambiguous. The CDR3 covers 11 residues. The germline V gene has CDR1 DFQATT and CDR2 SNEGSKA (reference sequence). Trimming cost V 4 bases and J 1 base, with 4 bases left between them. The CDR3 here is CSATGNTEAFF. In DNA, the CDR3 is TGCAGTGCTACAGGGAACACTGAAGCTTTCTTT.

There are many counts of this clonotype. The gene calls are TRBV5-6 and TRBJ2-1, with no clear D. This CDR3 contains 11 residues. Per the germline V gene, CDR1 is SGHDT and CDR2 is YYEEEE. With 1 base removed from V and 9 bases from J, the gap between germline ends came to 5 bases. Written as DNA, the CDR3 is TGTGCCAGCAGCTTGCTGGGTGAGCAGTTCTTC. Translation gives CASSLLGEQFF.

By its share, this clonotype is large. The chain is built from TRBV27 and TRBJ2-7; D perhaps matches TRBD2 (6 bases). Germline-derived CDR1 and CDR2 are MNHEY and SMNVEV (reference sequence). The CDR3 runs 13 residues. Trimming removed 2 bases at V and 2 bases at J, with 7 bases between. CDR3 region: CASSLAGPYEQYF. The DNA for the CDR3 is TGTGCCAGCAGTTTAGCGGGACCCTACGAGCAGTACTTC.

By share, this clonotype ranks as medium-sized (0.01 to 0.1%). The J gene is TRBJ2-7, the V gene TRBV29-1; D gene unclear. The CDR3 runs to 12 residues. V shed 1 base and J shed 3 bases, with 7 bases lying between them. CDR1 and CDR2 (germline): SQVTM, ANQGSEA. DNA of the CDR3: TGCAGCGTTGAAGTGGCAGACTACGAGCAGTACTTC. Its protein product is CSVEVADYEQYF.

By sample fraction, this clonotype is medium-sized. The V and J genes are TRBV2 and TRBJ2-3; D is unclear. This CDR3 has 16 residues. The germline V and J ends were trimmed by 7 bases and 4 bases, with 21 bases remaining between them. Germline CDR1 SNHLY, CDR2 FYNNEI. CDR3 nucleotides: TGTGCCAGCATACCCGAGCACAGTTGGGATTCAGATACGCAGTATTTT. Its protein product is CASIPEHSWDSDTQYF.

Judged by abundance, this clonotype is large (0.1 to 1%). The CDR3 nucleotides are TGTGCCAGCAGCTTAACTATGAGCTCCTACGAGCAGTACGTC. It encodes CASSLTMSSYEQYV. V gene TRBV7-2 combines with J gene TRBJ2-7; D remains unclear. This CDR3 has 14 amino acids. CDR1 and CDR2 (germline): SGHTA, FQGNSA. V was trimmed by 2 bases and J by 0 bases, leaving 8 bases between them.

A note on this clonotype: Mismatch with germline at one junction end may stem from a read error. The V gene is TRBV2, the J gene TRBJ2-1, with TRBD1 as a possible D gene (5 bases). This CDR3 is 14 amino acids long. Germline V gives CDR1 SNHLY, CDR2 FYNNEI. The CDR3 here is CSTIIDLTDNEHFF. In DNA form, the CDR3 reads TGTTCCACCATCATTGATTTGACAGACAATGAGCATTTCTTC.